Listed below are T cell receptor beta chains from one sample, sequenced in a study of cytomegalovirus exposure and HLA in healthy donors. Assay used: immunoSEQ multiplex PCR; TCRdb lists only in-frame clones, some missing. The sample contains over 100,000 clones, 89% of which appear only once. Sequenced: PBMCs. The receptor source for this set is a young woman in good health and CMV-seronegative. The CDR3 runs from the conserved cysteine through the conserved F or W. D genes are given only for firm matches. Not all rows give a size; the values are once, few, many and, for expanded clones, a class.

D	size	V	J	DNA	CDR3
TRBD1	many	TRBV10-2	TRBJ2-3	TGCGCCAGCAGTGAGGGGACAGGGCACACAGATACGCAGTATTTT	CASSEGTGHTDTQYF
TRBD1	-	TRBV6-1	TRBJ1-5	TGTGCCAGCAGCGGACAGGGGGGCAATCAGCCCCAGCATTTT	CASSGQGGNQPQHF
TRBD1	-	TRBV9	TRBJ1-2	TGTGCCAGCAGCCCACCCAGGGGGGGCTACACCTTC	CASSPPRGGYTF
-	-	TRBV27	TRBJ1-1	TGTGCCAGCAGTTTCGGGAAGAACACTGAAGCTTTCTTT	CASSFGKNTEAFF
-	once	TRBV2	TRBJ1-4	TGTGCCAGCAGAAACCTCTTACAGGGTGGGCTGGTAAAACTGTTTTTT	CASRNLLQGGLVKLFF
TRBD1	-	TRBV5-4	TRBJ2-3	TGTGCCAGCAGCTTAGGACAGGGGTCTTATACGCAGTATTTT	CASSLGQGSYTQYF
TRBD2	once	TRBV2	TRBJ2-3	TGTGCCACCCTGCGGGGGGACACAGATACGCAGTATTTT	CATLRGDTDTQYF
TRBD1	-	TRBV7-9	TRBJ1-1	TGTGCCAGCAGCCCCGACAGGGCGATGAACACTGAAGCTTTCTTT	CASSPDRAMNTEAFF
-	-	TRBV10-2	TRBJ2-3	TGCGCCAGCAGTGAGAGAGGAGATACGCAGTATTTT	CASSERGDTQYF
-	once	TRBV5-1	TRBJ2-1	TGCGCCAGCTCCCAAGAGCCGGGGGAAGTCAATGAGCAGTTCTTC	CASSQEPGEVNEQFF
-	-	TRBV6-1	TRBJ1-6	TGTGCCAGCAGCGGCGCGGGGGTGTTCCATTCACCCCTCCACTTT	CASSGAGVFHSPLHF
-	-	TRBV10-3	TRBJ1-5	TGTGCCATCAGTCCGGGAGGGCTGGAGCCCCAGCATTTT	CAISPGGLEPQHF
-	-	TRBV7-2	TRBJ2-2	TGTGCCAGCAGCTTTGTGGGGGGACTCACCGGGGAGCTGTTTTTT	CASSFVGGLTGELFF
TRBD1	-	TRBV7-9	TRBJ1-5	TGTGCCAGCAGCTTTGGGACAGGGCATCAGCCCCAGCATTTT	CASSFGTGHQPQHF
TRBD1	-	TRBV6-4	TRBJ2-7	TGTGCCAGCAGAAGTATGGGGACAGGGCCCTACGAGCAGTACTTC	CASRSMGTGPYEQYF
-	-	TRBV12-5	TRBJ1-1	TGTGCTAGTGGGACAGGGAACACTGAAGCTTTCTTT	CASGTGNTEAFF
TRBD2	-	TRBV9	TRBJ2-7	TGTGCCAGCAGCTCGGGACTAGCGGGGGGCTCCTACGAGCAGTACTTC	CASSSGLAGGSYEQYF
-	-	TRBV2	TRBJ2-7	TGTGCCAGCAGCCGAGATATAAGCCCCATTTCCTACGAGCAGTACTTC	CASSRDISPISYEQYF
TRBD1	-	TRBV4-1	TRBJ1-1	TGCGCCAGCAGCCCAGGGACAGGGGTTATCACTGAAGCTTTCTTT	CASSPGTGVITEAFF
TRBD1	-	TRBV6-5	TRBJ1-2	TGTGCCAGCAGGGGGACAGGGGGCCATGGCTACACCTTC	CASRGTGGHGYTF
TRBD1	-	TRBV4-1	TRBJ2-1	TGCGCCAGCAGCCAAGGCCCGACAGGGATTTTCTCAAATGAGCAGTTCTTC	CASSQGPTGIFSNEQFF
-	-	TRBV7-3	TRBJ1-1	TGTGCCAGCAGCTTAGCTGCAGGGTACACTGAAGCTTTCTTT	CASSLAAGYTEAFF
TRBD2	-	TRBV5-4	TRBJ2-5	TGTGTCAGCAGCCTAGGGACTAGCGGCTACCAAGAGACCCAGTACTTC	CVSSLGTSGYQETQYF
TRBD1	-	TRBV11-2	TRBJ2-1	TGTGCCAGCAGCTTAGATAACAGGGGATCGTACAATGAGCAGTTCTTC	CASSLDNRGSYNEQFF
-	few	TRBV10-3	TRBJ2-7	TGTGCCATCAGTGGAACAGGGATCAACGAGCAGTACTTC	CAISGTGINEQYF
TRBD1	-	TRBV5-1	TRBJ1-1	TGCGCCAGCAGCTTGGACAGGGGGCGCAGGGAAGCTTTCTTT	CASSLDRGRREAFF
-	-	TRBV11-2	TRBJ2-5	TGTGCCAGCAGCCCAGGACAGCCTCGGGAGACCCAGTACTTC	CASSPGQPRETQYF
TRBD1	-	TRBV15	TRBJ1-5	TGTGCCACCAGCAGGACCGGGACAGGGGGCTATCAGCCCCAGCATTTT	CATSRTGTGGYQPQHF
-	-	TRBV27	TRBJ1-5	TGTGCCAGCAGTCCAGGACTAGGGGATCAGCCCCAGCATTTT	CASSPGLGDQPQHF
-	-	TRBV7-8	TRBJ2-7	TGTGCCAGCAGCTTAATCATAGCACAGGACGCAGAGGCTGGGGTCTACGAGCAGTACTTC	CASSLIIAQDAEAGVYEQYF
-	-	TRBV5-6	TRBJ1-1	TGTGCCAGCAGCGGAGGGACGCTCCATGAAGCTTTCTTT	CASSGGTLHEAFF
-	-	TRBV6-5	TRBJ2-7	TGTGCCAGCAGTTCCCCCGGAGTCCACGAGCAGTACTTC	CASSSPGVHEQYF
-	-	TRBV27	TRBJ1-1	TGTGCCAGCAGTTTAGATCACGGGGAGAACACTGAAGCTTTCTTT	CASSLDHGENTEAFF
-	-	TRBV7-3	TRBJ1-2	TGTGCCAGCAGCCCAACACGCCGGGACACTCATGGCTACACCTTC	CASSPTRRDTHGYTF
TRBD1	-	TRBV29-1	TRBJ2-2	TGCAGCGTGGGACAGGGGGCCGGGGAGCTGTTTTTT	CSVGQGAGELFF
TRBD2	-	TRBV15	TRBJ2-5	TGTGCCACCAGCCAGAATAGCGGGGGGTGGCAAGAGACCCAGTACTTC	CATSQNSGGWQETQYF
-	-	TRBV5-6	TRBJ1-1	TGTGCCAGCAGCTTGGGACTTTCGGGGAGGAACACTGAAGCTTTCTTT	CASSLGLSGRNTEAFF
TRBD1	-	TRBV5-4	TRBJ2-5	TGTGCCAGCAGCTTAGGAACAGGGGACGTGGCCCAGTACTTC	CASSLGTGDVAQYF
TRBD1	-	TRBV5-5	TRBJ1-1	TGTGCCAGCAGCTTCGGACAGGTAAACACTGAAGCTTTCTTT	CASSFGQVNTEAFF
-	once	TRBV4-1	TRBJ2-6	TGCGCCAGCAGCCAAGATCGGGGGGCCGGTTTCTCTGGGGCCAACGTCCTGACTTTC	CASSQDRGAGFSGANVLTF
-	-	TRBV19	TRBJ1-2	TGTGCCAGTAGTCCACAGGGCCTCTATGGCTACACCTTC	CASSPQGLYGYTF
-	once	TRBV11-2	TRBJ1-3	TGTGCCAGCAGCTTAGACACTGGAAACACCATATATTTT	CASSLDTGNTIYF
-	once	TRBV19	TRBJ1-1	TGTGCCAGTAATCTGAGCTGGGGCTCTGAAGCTTTCTTT	CASNLSWGSEAFF
-	-	TRBV5-4	TRBJ2-7	TGTGCCAGCAGCTTAGGGGTGGGCGGTCTCTACGAGCAGTACTTC	CASSLGVGGLYEQYF
TRBD1	-	TRBV5-1	TRBJ2-1	TGCGCCAGCACCACGCAGGGGGTTGAGCAGTTCTTC	CASTTQGVEQFF
-	-	TRBV10-3	TRBJ1-4	TGTGCCATCAGTAGTCTTGACAGGCCTTTGTCCTCTCCAGGAAATGAAAAACTGTTTTTT	CAISSLDRPLSSPGNEKLFF
TRBD1	-	TRBV10-3	TRBJ1-2	TGTGCCATCAGCCAACAGGGGCCCTATGGCTACACCTTC	CAISQQGPYGYTF
TRBD1	-	TRBV6-5	TRBJ2-7	TGTGCCAGCAGTTATTCCCAGGGGGCCTACGAGCAGTACTTC	CASSYSQGAYEQYF
-	-	TRBV5-1	TRBJ1-5	TGCGCCAGCAGCTTGGCCTCAGGGGGCAATCAGCCCCAGCATTTT	CASSLASGGNQPQHF
TRBD1	-	TRBV18	TRBJ2-1	TGTGCCAGCTCACCAGGAGTAGGGACAGCCTACAATGAGCAGTTCTTC	CASSPGVGTAYNEQFF
TRBD1	-	TRBV7-8	TRBJ1-2	TGTGCCAGCAGCGCCGGGACAGGGACCTATGGCTACACCTTC	CASSAGTGTYGYTF
TRBD1	-	TRBV29-1	TRBJ2-3	TGCAGCGTCGACGGACAGGACGATACGCAGTATTTT	CSVDGQDDTQYF
TRBD1	-	TRBV7-6	TRBJ1-2	TGTGCCAGCAGCCCGGGACAGGGCAACTATGGCTACACCTTC	CASSPGQGNYGYTF
-	-	TRBV7-3	TRBJ2-1	TGTGCCAGCAGCCCCGGTTCCGGTCGGAATGAGCAGTTCTTC	CASSPGSGRNEQFF
-	-	TRBV4-1	TRBJ1-3	TGCGCCAGCAGCCAAGATCTACAGGGAGTTAAGAATTTT	CASSQDLQGVKNF
-	once	TRBV7-9	TRBJ2-7	TGTGCCAGCAGCCATAGAAACGTAGGGGTCGAGCAGTACTTC	CASSHRNVGVEQYF
TRBD2	-	TRBV6-1	TRBJ2-1	TGTGCCAGCAGTGAAATAGCGGGGGGGTACAATGAGCAGTTCTTC	CASSEIAGGYNEQFF
-	-	TRBV7-9	TRBJ2-7	TGTGCCAGCAGCTTAGACGGCTCCTACGAGCAGTACTTC	CASSLDGSYEQYF
TRBD1	-	TRBV15	TRBJ1-4	TGTGCCACCAGCAGAGACCCGACAGGGGTTAATGAAAAACTGTTTTTT	CATSRDPTGVNEKLFF
-	-	TRBV19	TRBJ2-5	TGTGCCAGTAGTGCGCGGGGCCAAGAGACCCAGTACTTC	CASSARGQETQYF